These 19 T cell receptor beta chains were sequenced from one sample in a study of blood T cell repertoires in COVID-19. Repertoires were generated with immunoSEQ multiplex PCR, while TCRdb's copy carries only in-frame clones and drops some. The sample records over 200,000 clones, around 90% being singletons. The sequenced sample was PBMCs or T cells enriched from blood (not recorded which). The receptors were sampled from a man aged 25-45 years who had recovered from COVID-19.

V is TRBV27 and J is TRBJ1-1; D call uncertain. This CDR3 spans 15 amino acids. Trimming pared 6 bases from V and 2 bases from J, leaving 16 bases between. Looked up from germline, CDR1 is MNHEY and CDR2 is SMNVEV (reference sequence). This CDR3 reads CASSLVSGGNTEAFF. For the CDR3, the DNA is TGTGCCAGCAGCTTAGTGAGCGGAGGTAACACTGAAGCTTTCTTT.

V and J are TRBV7-3 and TRBJ2-3; TRBD1 matches 7 bases. CDR1 is SGHTA and CDR2 is FQGTGA in the germline V gene. V lost 6 bases to trimming and J lost 4 bases; unmatched junction nucleotides: 4. The length of the CDR3 is 13 residues. CDR3: CASSPQGADTQYF. The CDR3 nucleotides are TGTGCCAGCAGTCCGCAGGGGGCAGATACGCAGTATTTT. The full variable domain, in which reference TRBV7-3 and TRBJ2-3 provide the parts outside the CDR3, is GAGVSQTPSNKVTEKGKYVELRCDPISGHTALYWYRQSLGQGPEFLIYFQGTGAADDSGLPNDRFFAVRPEGSVSTLKIQRTERGDSAVYLCASSPQGADTQYFGPGTRLTVL.

This chain links TRBV6-5 with TRBJ2-7; D call uncertain. The length of the CDR3 is 13 residues. V was shortened by 2 bases and J by 2 bases, with 7 bases between the two germline ends. Germline V gene sequence: CDR1 MNHEY, CDR2 SVGAGI. CDR3 nucleotide sequence: TGTGCCAGCAGTTACCCACATGCCTACGAGCAGTACTTC. Translation: CASSYPHAYEQYF.

The chain combines TRBV7-2 with TRBJ1-2, with D unresolved. Trimming removed 1 base at V and 8 bases at J, with 11 bases between. Germline V gene sequence: CDR1 SGHTA, CDR2 FQGNSA. The CDR3 has 13 amino acids. Written as DNA, the CDR3 is TGTGCCAGCAGCTTAGGCAGTGTGTTGGGCTACACCTTC. Its translation is CASSLGSVLGYTF.

This chain links TRBV24-1 with TRBJ2-4; TRBD2 agrees at 8 bases. CDR1 and CDR2 (germline): KGHDR, SFDVKD. The CDR3 is made up of 14 amino acids. Trimming removed 4 bases from V and 8 bases from J; junction bases left unmatched: 6. This CDR3 reads CATSDTGRGHIQYF. The CDR3 DNA follows: TGTGCCACCAGTGACACCGGGAGGGGACACATTCAGTACTTC.

V and J are TRBV5-4 and TRBJ1-4, with 9 bases identical to TRBD1. There are 14 residues in the CDR3. Trimming removed 2 bases from V and 8 bases from J; junction bases left unmatched: 4. Germline loops: CDR1 SGHNT, CDR2 YYREEE (reference sequence). As DNA, the CDR3 is TGTGCCAGCAGCTTAAACAGGGGGCTGGAAAAACTGTTTTTT. It encodes CASSLNRGLEKLFF.

This rearrangement joins TRBV10-3 to TRBJ2-7; D might be TRBD2 (6 bases). The CDR3 spans 15 residues. With 1 base removed from V and 4 bases from J, the gap between germline ends came to 14 bases. The germline V gene has CDR1 ENHRY and CDR2 SYGVKD. The chain's CDR3 is CAISELVSGLYEQYF. CDR3 sequence (DNA): TGTGCCATCAGTGAGTTAGTGAGCGGACTATACGAGCAGTACTTC.

V usage is TRBV28 and J usage is TRBJ1-2; 7 bases fit TRBD1. The V and J ends lost 7 bases and 0 bases, in that order; junction bases with no gene match: 14. The V gene's germline CDR1 is MDHEN and CDR2 SYDVKM. The length of the CDR3 is 17 residues. The chain's CDR3 is CASISRGRRLTNYGYTF. In DNA form, the CDR3 reads TGTGCCAGCATCTCGAGGGGGCGTCGACTTACTAACTATGGCTACACCTTC.

This sequence joins TRBV18 and TRBJ1-5; 8 nucleotides agree with TRBD1. V lost 5 bases, J lost 0 bases, and 6 bases stayed unmatched. Looked up from germline, CDR1 is KGHSH and CDR2 is LQKENI. The CDR3 is 16 residues long. The CDR3 DNA reads as TGTGCCAGCTCATCGCAGGGGGCTGGTAGCAATCAGCCCCAGCATTTT. It specifies CASSSQGAGSNQPQHF.

CDR3 in amino acids: CSAREFRRAFF. The DNA for the CDR3 is TGCAGTGCTAGGGAGTTCCGACGGGCTTTCTTT. The chain couples TRBV20-1 to TRBJ1-1; D is ambiguous. Germline CDR1 is DFQATT and CDR2 is SNEGSKA (reference sequence). This CDR3 spans 11 amino acids. The germline V and J ends were trimmed by 3 bases and 11 bases, with 13 bases remaining between them.

This chain links TRBV7-2 with TRBJ1-2, with 8 bases identical to TRBD1. Per the germline V gene, CDR1 is SGHTA and CDR2 is FQGNSA. There are 13 residues in the CDR3. The V segment lost 5 bases and the J segment 3 bases; nucleotides outside the gene matches: 2. CDR3 in amino acids: CASSKQGDYGYTF. DNA for the CDR3: TGTGCCAGCAGCAAACAGGGGGACTATGGCTACACCTTC.

This clone was observed many times. J is TRBJ1-1 and V is TRBV6-2 or TRBV6-3; a possible D gene is TRBD1 (5 bases). The CDR3 sequence is 14 residues long. Trimming left V 2 bases short and J 3 bases short, with 10 bases between. Germline loops: CDR1 MNHEY, CDR2 SVGEGT. Here the CDR3 DNA reads TGTGCCAGCAGTTACAGTGGGGCGGACACTGAAGCTTTCTTT. Translation gives CASSYSGADTEAFF.

The chain joins TRBV28 to TRBJ2-1; 7 bases agree with TRBD1. CDR1 and CDR2 (germline): MDHEN, SYDVKM. This CDR3 region has 15 residues. Trimming took 6 bases from V and 6 from J; bases not matched to a gene: 11. Written as DNA, the CDR3 is TGTGCCAGCAGCCAAAGACAGGGAACACTCAATGAGCAGTTCTTC. Encoded protein: CASSQRQGTLNEQFF.

The chain couples TRBV18 to TRBJ1-1, with TRBD1 matching over 10 bases. Germline-derived CDR1 and CDR2 are KGHSH and LQKENI. This CDR3 contains 16 residues. V shed 1 base, J shed 7 bases, and the junction held 9 bases outside the gene matches. CDR3 DNA sequence: TGTGCCAGCTCACCACGCTCGAGACAGGGGGCCGATGAAGCTTTCTTT. This encodes CASSPRSRQGADEAFF.

This chain connects TRBV18 to TRBJ1-1; 8 bases align to TRBD1. The CDR3 contains 13 residues. V shed 3 bases, J shed 3 bases, and the junction held 0 bases outside the gene matches. Germline V gene lookup returns CDR1 KGHSH and CDR2 LQKENI. The CDR3 DNA follows: TGTGCCAGCTCACCGACAGGGGACACTGAAGCTTTCTTT. This codes for CASSPTGDTEAFF.

This clone was counted between two and nine times. The chain employs TRBV19 and TRBJ1-5; D uncertain. This CDR3 has 15 amino acids. Per the germline V gene, CDR1 is LNHDA and CDR2 is SQIVND (reference sequence). The ends were cut back, 6 bases at V and 0 bases at J, with 12 bases in the middle. Here the CDR3 DNA reads TGTGCCAGTAGGCCTAGCCCGGTTAGCAATCAGCCCCAGCATTTT. Translation gives CASRPSPVSNQPQHF.

J is TRBJ1-3 and V is TRBV18; TRBD1 matches at 9 bases. Per germline, CDR1 KGHSH and CDR2 LQKENI. Trimming at V came to 6 bases and at J to 4 bases, leaving 10 bases not matched to a gene. CDR3 length: 16 amino acids. CDR3 bases: TGTGCCAGCTCCGGACAGGGGAGAGGTGTGGGAAACACCATATATTTT. This translates into CASSGQGRGVGNTIYF.

CDR3 residues: CASSYSGGSSYNEQFF. The CDR3 DNA follows: TGTGCCAGCAGTTACTCGGGGGGAAGCTCCTACAATGAGCAGTTCTTC. This rearrangement joins TRBV6-5 to TRBJ2-1; tentative D call: TRBD2 (6 bases). Trimming pared 0 bases from V and 0 bases from J, leaving 9 bases between. This CDR3 spans 16 amino acids. Germline loops: CDR1 MNHEY, CDR2 SVGAGI.

V is TRBV30 and J is TRBJ1-1; 7 bases agree with TRBD1. The germline CDR1 and CDR2 sequences are GTSNPN and SVGIG (reference sequence). The CDR3 is 15 residues long. V was pared by 1 base and J by 2 bases, with 7 bases of the junction left unmatched. The CDR3 reads CAWSAMTGPNTEAFF. CDR3 coding DNA: TGTGCCTGGAGTGCGATGACAGGGCCCAACACTGAAGCTTTCTTT. Using reference TRBV30 and TRBJ1-1 for the parts outside the CDR3, the full variable domain is SQTIHQWPATLVQPVGSPLSLECTVEGTSNPNLYWYRQAAGRGLQLLFYSVGIGQISSEVPQNLSASRPQDRQFILSSKKLLLSDSGFYLCAWSAMTGPNTEAFFGQGTRLTVV.